The TCR beta chain under discussion was sequenced for a study of cytomegalovirus exposure and HLA in healthy donors. Of note for this clone: Antigen: not known.

Whole-study findings and limits: Most TCR sequences were rare, but some public TCRs occurred in many donors. The availability of immune exposure information extended only to CMV serostatus.

The PCR ran on 60 Vbeta and 13 Jbeta primers. Clones were sequenced by immunoSEQ multiplex PCR, and TCRdb holds only the in-frame ones, with some missing. The sample contains roughly 100,000 clones, 70% to 85% of which appear only once. The sequence was collected from a woman in her thirties or forties in good health and CMV-seronegative. Source material: PBMCs.

The CDR3 region is CASSYSTGQNDYEQYF. The CDR3 DNA is TGTGCCAGCAGTTACTCGACGGGACAAAATGACTACGAGCAGTACTTC. This chain links TRBV6-5 with TRBJ2-7; TRBD1 might be the D (6 bases). Germline CDR1 MNHEY, CDR2 SVGAGI. Trimming took off 0 bases at V and 3 bases at J, with 15 bases between the two ends. This CDR3 is 16 amino acids long.